These T cell receptor beta chains were read from a single sample in a study of spatial heterogeneity in lung cancer. TCRdb reprocessed the 5' RACE reads via MiXCR and lists one record per CDR3 protein. The table has tens of thousands of distinct CDR3 sequences, approximately 13% seen once; the top ten hold 50% to 70%. The input for sequencing was PBMCs, taken at surgery. These receptors originate from a male donor with early-stage non-small cell lung cancer. Each CDR3 is given with its conserved first and last residue. Each record gives: V gene, D gene, clone size, J gene, CDR3 protein, CDR3 DNA. A D gene is named only where the DNA matches it firmly. Size values are once, few and many counts, or a class for expanded clones, and some rows have none.

v_gene: TRBV12-3/TRBV12-4; d_gene: TRBD1; abundance: many; j_gene: TRBJ2-1; CDR3aa: CASSLTAGGQFF; CDR3nt: TGTGCCAGCAGTCTGACGGCAGGGGGCCAGTTCTTC
v_gene: TRBV3-1; d_gene: -; abundance: -; j_gene: TRBJ1-5; CDR3aa: CVSSPAVNSNQPQHF; CDR3nt: TGTGTCAGCAGCCCCGCCGTTAATAGCAATCAGCCCCAGCATTTT
v_gene: TRBV2; d_gene: TRBD1; abundance: few; j_gene: TRBJ1-6; CDR3aa: CASSAGGDSPLHF; CDR3nt: TGTGCCAGCAGTGCAGGGGGCGATTCACCCCTCCACTTT
v_gene: TRBV11-3; d_gene: TRBD2; abundance: few; j_gene: TRBJ2-7; CDR3aa: CASSLRTSGMNYEQYF; CDR3nt: TGTGCCAGCAGCCTCAGGACTAGCGGGATGAACTACGAGCAGTACTTC
v_gene: TRBV9; d_gene: TRBD2; abundance: many; j_gene: TRBJ2-2; CDR3aa: CASSLAGEPGELFF; CDR3nt: TGTGCCAGCAGTTTAGCGGGAGAGCCCGGGGAGCTGTTTTTT
v_gene: TRBV12-2; d_gene: -; abundance: few; j_gene: TRBJ2-3; CDR3aa: CASRIRLAGSDTQYF; CDR3nt: TGTGCAAGTCGCATAAGGTTAGCGGGGTCAGATACGCAGTATTTT
v_gene: TRBV11-2; d_gene: -; abundance: -; j_gene: TRBJ1-4; CDR3aa: CASSPSWGLEEKLFF; CDR3nt: TGTGCCAGCAGCCCCTCGTGGGGGCTAGAAGAAAAACTGTTTTTT
v_gene: TRBV7-9; d_gene: -; abundance: few; j_gene: TRBJ2-1; CDR3aa: CASSLEGDQFF; CDR3nt: TGTGCCAGCAGCTTAGAAGGAGACCAGTTCTTC
v_gene: TRBV11-2; d_gene: TRBD2; abundance: many; j_gene: TRBJ2-1; CDR3aa: CASSSKTSGRRGEQFF; CDR3nt: TGTGCCAGCAGCTCGAAGACTAGCGGGAGACGGGGTGAGCAGTTCTTC
v_gene: TRBV9; d_gene: -; abundance: many; j_gene: TRBJ2-1; CDR3aa: CASSVGGGSYNEQFF; CDR3nt: TGTGCCAGCAGCGTAGGAGGGGGGTCCTACAATGAGCAGTTCTTC
v_gene: TRBV7-9; d_gene: -; abundance: few; j_gene: TRBJ2-5; CDR3aa: CASSFSHSSTQYF; CDR3nt: TGTGCCAGCAGCTTTTCGCACAGCTCGACCCAGTACTTC
v_gene: TRBV7-6; d_gene: TRBD2; abundance: -; j_gene: TRBJ2-3; CDR3aa: CASSLMVAGSLTDTQYF; CDR3nt: TGTGCCAGCAGCTTAATGGTAGCGGGGAGCCTCACAGATACGCAGTATTTT
v_gene: TRBV2; d_gene: -; abundance: -; j_gene: TRBJ2-7; CDR3aa: CASTLDKTYEQYF; CDR3nt: TGTGCCAGCACCCTGGACAAAACCTACGAGCAGTACTTC
v_gene: TRBV3-1; d_gene: TRBD1; abundance: many; j_gene: TRBJ1-4; CDR3aa: CASSQGQGNEKLFF; CDR3nt: TGTGCCAGCAGCCAAGGACAGGGGAATGAAAAACTGTTTTTT
v_gene: TRBV4-1; d_gene: -; abundance: few; j_gene: TRBJ2-3; CDR3aa: CASSQGERRTDTQYF; CDR3nt: TGCGCCAGCAGCCAAGGAGAGCGGCGCACAGATACGCAGTATTTT
v_gene: TRBV9; d_gene: -; abundance: many; j_gene: TRBJ2-3; CDR3aa: CASSVGPLSTDTQYF; CDR3nt: TGTGCCAGCAGCGTAGGCCCGCTATCCACAGATACGCAGTATTTT
v_gene: TRBV6-1; d_gene: TRBD1; abundance: -; j_gene: TRBJ1-3; CDR3aa: CASSVGGPGQGTSGNTIYF; CDR3nt: TGTGCCAGCAGTGTAGGGGGACCGGGACAGGGCACGTCTGGAAACACCATATATTTT
v_gene: TRBV6-2/TRBV6-3; d_gene: -; abundance: -; j_gene: TRBJ2-7; CDR3aa: CASSRTREQYF; CDR3nt: TGTGCCAGCAGTAGAACGAGGGAGCAGTACTTC
v_gene: TRBV10-3; d_gene: TRBD2; abundance: -; j_gene: TRBJ2-1; CDR3aa: CAISEAGLAGGREQFF; CDR3nt: TGTGCCATCAGTGAGGCCGGACTAGCGGGAGGTCGCGAGCAGTTCTTC
v_gene: TRBV2; d_gene: -; abundance: few; j_gene: TRBJ2-2; CDR3aa: CASRWTANTGELFF; CDR3nt: TGTGCCAGCAGATGGACAGCGAACACCGGGGAGCTGTTTTTT
v_gene: TRBV7-8; d_gene: -; abundance: many; j_gene: TRBJ1-3; CDR3aa: CASSWLLRNTIYF; CDR3nt: TGTGCCAGCAGCTGGCTTTTGCGGAACACCATATATTTT
v_gene: TRBV28; d_gene: -; abundance: -; j_gene: TRBJ1-5; CDR3aa: CASRQGRHSNQPQHF; CDR3nt: TGTGCCAGCAGACAGGGAAGGCATAGCAATCAGCCCCAGCATTTT
v_gene: TRBV3-1; d_gene: -; abundance: -; j_gene: TRBJ2-1; CDR3aa: CASSPPTGEQFF; CDR3nt: TGTGCCAGCAGCCCCCCCACTGGTGAGCAGTTCTTC
v_gene: TRBV5-1; d_gene: -; abundance: -; j_gene: TRBJ2-7; CDR3aa: CASSLSGQAEQYF; CDR3nt: TGCGCCAGCAGCTTGTCAGGTCAAGCCGAGCAGTACTTC
v_gene: TRBV10-2; d_gene: TRBD1; abundance: few; j_gene: TRBJ2-7; CDR3aa: CASSDYRGTYEQYF; CDR3nt: TGCGCCAGCAGTGATTACAGGGGAACCTACGAGCAGTACTTC
v_gene: TRBV7-2; d_gene: -; abundance: many; j_gene: TRBJ2-5; CDR3aa: CASSLTQETQYF; CDR3nt: TGTGCCAGCAGCTTAACTCAAGAGACCCAGTACTTC
v_gene: TRBV14; d_gene: -; abundance: few; j_gene: TRBJ2-5; CDR3aa: CASSQARASIAETQYF; CDR3nt: TGTGCCAGCAGCCAAGCCAGGGCCTCAATCGCAGAGACCCAGTACTTC
v_gene: TRBV5-4; d_gene: TRBD2; abundance: few; j_gene: TRBJ2-2; CDR3aa: CASSTGLAGRASITGELFF; CDR3nt: TGTGCCAGCAGCACCGGACTAGCGGGGAGGGCCAGTATCACCGGGGAGCTGTTTTTT
v_gene: TRBV7-9; d_gene: -; abundance: -; j_gene: TRBJ1-2; CDR3aa: CASSLEGGQFGYTF; CDR3nt: TGTGCCAGCAGCTTGGAAGGGGGGCAATTTGGCTACACCTTC
v_gene: TRBV10-3; d_gene: -; abundance: many; j_gene: TRBJ1-1; CDR3aa: CAISDRTPNTEAFF; CDR3nt: TGTGCCATCAGTGATCGGACACCGAACACTGAAGCTTTCTTT
v_gene: TRBV5-1; d_gene: -; abundance: -; j_gene: TRBJ2-2; CDR3aa: CASMRTNTGELFF; CDR3nt: TGCGCCAGCATGCGGACGAACACCGGGGAGCTGTTTTTT
v_gene: TRBV28; d_gene: -; abundance: many; j_gene: TRBJ2-1; CDR3aa: CASSLARNEQFF; CDR3nt: TGTGCCAGCAGTTTAGCAAGGAATGAGCAGTTCTTC
v_gene: TRBV6-5; d_gene: TRBD1; abundance: -; j_gene: TRBJ1-2; CDR3aa: CASSWGQGLGYTF; CDR3nt: TGTGCCAGCAGTTGGGGACAGGGGCTAGGCTACACCTTC
v_gene: TRBV7-9; d_gene: -; abundance: many; j_gene: TRBJ1-5; CDR3aa: CASSSGPQPQHF; CDR3nt: TGTGCCAGCAGCTCCGGGCCACAGCCCCAGCATTTT
v_gene: TRBV28; d_gene: -; abundance: -; j_gene: TRBJ2-2; CDR3aa: CASVVSYGTGELFF; CDR3nt: TGTGCCAGCGTTGTCTCTTATGGCACCGGGGAGCTGTTTTTT